The 21 T cell receptor beta chains below all came from one sample that was sequenced in a study of T cell responses to AZD1222 COVID-19 vaccine. Profiling relied on immunoSEQ multiplex PCR, and the TCRdb table lists in-frame clones only, not all of them. The data show about 150,000 clones, around 85% seen once. The sequencing used peripheral blood, collected after recovery from COVID-19. The receptors stem from an adult who had recovered from COVID-19.

This chain links TRBV7-9 with TRBJ1-5; TRBD1 is a possible D gene (6 bases). This CDR3 spans 17 amino acids. V was pared by 1 base and J by 3 bases, with 16 bases between. Germline CDR1 is SEHNR and CDR2 is FQNEAQ (reference sequence). The CDR3 sequence: CASSLEIGGDNNQPQHF. CDR3 DNA: TGTGCCAGCAGCTTAGAAATCGGGGGGGACAACAATCAGCCCCAGCATTTT.

On this clone: One end of the junction is discordant with germline, which a read error may explain. The chain combines TRBV6-5 with TRBJ1-4; 7 bases are shared with TRBD1. The CDR3 contains 15 residues. Germline CDR1 MNHEY, CDR2 SVGAGI. The CDR3 DNA sequence: TGTGCCAGCAGTGACTCGGGACAGATATTCGGAAAACTGTTTTTT. This codes for CASSDSGQIFGKLFF.

The V and J genes are TRBV10-3 and TRBJ1-1; 7 bases align to TRBD1. The CDR3 spans 12 residues. Germline assignment: CDR1 ENHRY and CDR2 SYGVKD. Losses at the gene ends were 9 bases for V and 5 bases for J; bases not matched to a gene: 6. CDR3 sequence reads: CAIGQAGTEAFF. Written as DNA, the CDR3 is TGTGCCATAGGACAGGCGGGAACTGAAGCTTTCTTT.

The rearrangement joins TRBV7-9 to TRBJ1-5; a possible D gene is TRBD1 (6 bases). CDR3 size: 14 residues. Trimming left V 4 bases short and J 4 bases short, with 11 bases between. From germline, CDR1 is SEHNR and CDR2 FQNEAQ (reference sequence). In nucleotides, the CDR3 is TGTGCCAGCAGCTGGGGCACAGGGAATCAGCCCCAGCATTTT. This encodes CASSWGTGNQPQHF.

This clone was detected only once. The chain carries TRBV5-5 and TRBJ2-7; D is perhaps TRBD1 (6 bases). The V and J ends lost 2 bases and 2 bases respectively, with 11 bases between them. Germline assignment: CDR1 SGHKS and CDR2 YYEKEE (reference sequence). This CDR3 spans 14 amino acids. CDR3 bases: TGTGCCAGCAGCTTCACCGGACAGACCTACGAGCAGTACTTC. The encoded protein is CASSFTGQTYEQYF.

The CDR3 sequence is CASSDTLDSNEQFF. The CDR3 DNA is TGTGCCAGCAGTGACACCCTAGACAGCAATGAGCAGTTCTTC. The V gene is TRBV6-4, the J gene TRBJ2-1; D perhaps matches TRBD1 (5 bases). The CDR3 covers 14 residues. V lost 2 bases to trimming and J lost 6 bases, with 11 bases between them. CDR1 is MRHNA, CDR2 SNTAGT, per germline.

This clone was recorded only once. The rearrangement uses TRBV19 and TRBJ1-2, with a tentative D call TRBD1 (6 bases). Trimming removed 5 bases at V and 7 bases at J, with 11 bases between. Germline CDR1 is LNHDA and CDR2 is SQIVND (reference sequence). The length of the CDR3 is 12 residues. The CDR3: CASSSAGVGYTF. As DNA, the CDR3 is TGTGCCAGTAGTTCAGCAGGGGTTGGCTACACCTTC.

V is TRBV6-5 and J is TRBJ1-4; no reliable D call. Germline CDR1 reads MNHEY; CDR2 reads SVGAGI. V was trimmed by 7 bases and J by 3 bases, leaving 9 bases between them. This CDR3 comprises 13 residues. CDR3 residues: CASNPPANEKLFF. The CDR3 region has the DNA TGTGCCAGCAACCCGCCAGCTAATGAAAAACTGTTTTTT.

The chain combines TRBV20-1 with TRBJ1-1; 7 nucleotides line up with TRBD1. This CDR3 has 15 residues. Germline trimming cut 3 bases from V and 7 bases from J; bases unmatched to any gene: 14. Germline CDR1 reads DFQATT; CDR2 reads SNEGSKA (reference sequence). This CDR3 is CSASRGRLPPNEAFF. The CDR3 DNA follows: TGCAGTGCTAGTAGGGGGCGGCTCCCTCCCAATGAAGCTTTCTTT.

The chain's CDR3 is CASSQDSSGDRHEQFF. CDR3 coding DNA: TGCGCCAGCAGCCAAGACTCTAGCGGGGATAGGCATGAGCAGTTCTTC. The V gene is TRBV4-3, the J gene TRBJ2-1; 9 positions match TRBD2. CDR1 and CDR2 from the germline V gene are LGHNA and YSLEER. The CDR3 length is 16 residues. The junction had 8 bases not matched to a gene; V was cut back by 0 bases and J by 8 bases.

This clone was detected only once. V gene TRBV4-3 combines with J gene TRBJ1-2; D not certain. Looked up from germline, CDR1 is LGHNA and CDR2 is YSLEER. Trimming cost V 0 bases and J 2 bases, with 13 bases left between them. The CDR3 is made up of 16 amino acids. CDR3 residues: CASSQDLRMGNYGYTF. The DNA for the CDR3 is TGCGCCAGCAGCCAAGATCTTAGAATGGGGAACTATGGCTACACCTTC.

The chain has TRBV18 and TRBJ1-1, with D tentatively TRBD1 (5 bases). The CDR3 runs to 12 residues. Germline CDR1 and CDR2: KGHSH and LQKENI. V was clipped by 4 bases and J by 6 bases, with 9 bases between them. The CDR3 DNA reads as TGTGCCAGCTCACTATCGGGGGCTGAAGCTTTCTTT. Its translation is CASSLSGAEAFF.

The CDR3 coding sequence is TGCGCCAGCAGCCATCAACTTCGGGGAGAGGAGCAGTACTTC. Protein: CASSHQLRGEEQYF. The chain joins TRBV4-3 to TRBJ2-7, with TRBD2 as a possible D gene (5 bases). The CDR3 has 14 residues. Germline CDR1 is LGHNA and CDR2 is YSLEER. The V gene lost 3 bases and the J gene lost 7 bases, with 16 bases spanning the gap.

The chain employs TRBV7-2 and TRBJ1-3, with a possible D match to TRBD1 (5 bases). Per germline, CDR1 SGHTA and CDR2 FQGNSA. V was clipped by 5 bases and J by 0 bases, with 11 bases between them. This CDR3 spans 15 amino acids. The CDR3 reads CASSRDGTSGNTIYF. The CDR3 bases are TGTGCCAGCAGCCGGGACGGCACCTCTGGAAACACCATATATTTT.

The chain combines TRBV28 with TRBJ1-1, with a tentative D call TRBD1 (6 bases). V was trimmed by 7 bases and J by 1 base, leaving 13 bases between them. Germline CDR1 is MDHEN and CDR2 is SYDVKM. This CDR3 has 14 amino acids. The DNA of the CDR3 is TGTGCCAGCAAAGTTCCGGGACAGAACACTGAAGCTTTCTTT. It is translated as CASKVPGQNTEAFF.

The J gene is TRBJ1-1, the V gene TRBV6-2 or TRBV6-3; D unclear. This CDR3 is 11 amino acids long. Between the trimmed V and J ends, which lost 2 bases and 3 bases, there was a span of 1 base. From germline, CDR1 is MNHEY and CDR2 SVGEGT. In DNA, the CDR3 is TGTGCCAGCAGTTACGACACTGAAGCTTTCTTT. It yields the protein CASSYDTEAFF.

The chain combines TRBV4-2 with TRBJ2-5, with D perhaps matching TRBD1 or TRBD2 (6 bases each). The CDR3 is 17 residues long. V lost 5 bases, J lost 0 bases, and 19 bases lay in between. Germline-derived CDR1 and CDR2 are LGHNA and YNFKEQ. The DNA for the CDR3 is TGTGCCAGCAGCGCCGTGGGGGCGGGGACGTACCAAGAGACCCAGTACTTC. Encoded protein: CASSAVGAGTYQETQYF.

This chain uses TRBV27 with TRBJ2-5; weak D call: TRBD2 (6 bases). The CDR3 extends over 13 amino acids. The V end was cut by 5 bases, the J end by 5 bases, with 12 bases between. Germline CDR1 is MNHEY and CDR2 is SMNVEV (reference sequence). As DNA, the CDR3 is TGTGCCAGCAGTGAGCGGGTTCCGGAGACCCAGTACTTC. It encodes CASSERVPETQYF.

This clone was observed once. The chain has TRBV14 and TRBJ2-7, with D hard to call. CDR1 SGHDN and CDR2 FVKESK come from the germline V gene. This CDR3 comprises 15 residues. The ends were cut back, 1 base at V and 6 bases at J, with 16 bases in the middle. The CDR3 DNA reads as TGTGCCAGCAGCCAAGTCGGGTTAAGTTCAAGCGAGCAGTACTTC. The encoded protein is CASSQVGLSSSEQYF.

This rearrangement joins TRBV7-2 to TRBJ1-5; 11 bases line up with TRBD1. From germline, CDR1 is SGHTA and CDR2 FQGNSA. This CDR3 spans 14 amino acids. V was pared by 4 bases and J by 7 bases, with 3 bases of the junction left unmatched. The CDR3 spells CASSWTGGGQPQHF. In DNA, the CDR3 is TGTGCCAGCAGCTGGACAGGGGGCGGACAGCCCCAGCATTTT.

This chain uses TRBV12-3 or TRBV12-4 with TRBJ1-1; D call uncertain. The CDR3 is made up of 12 amino acids. Trimming stripped 6 bases from V and 9 bases from J, with 14 bases between. The CDR3 coding sequence is TGTGCCAGCAGCTTCCCGAGCCGACAAGCTTTCTTT. It is translated as CASSFPSRQAFF.